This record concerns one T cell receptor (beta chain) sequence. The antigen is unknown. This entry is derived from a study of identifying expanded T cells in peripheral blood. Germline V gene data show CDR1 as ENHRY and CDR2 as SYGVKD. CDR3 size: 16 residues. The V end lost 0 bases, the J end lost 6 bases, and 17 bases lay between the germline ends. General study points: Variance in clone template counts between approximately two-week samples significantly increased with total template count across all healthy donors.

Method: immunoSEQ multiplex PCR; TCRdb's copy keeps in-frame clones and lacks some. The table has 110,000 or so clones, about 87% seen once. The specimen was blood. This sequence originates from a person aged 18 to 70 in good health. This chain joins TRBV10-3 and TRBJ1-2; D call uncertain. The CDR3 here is CAISESISRAAHGYTF. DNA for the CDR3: TGTGCCATCAGTGAGTCCATTTCTAGGGCGGCCCATGGCTACACCTTC.